What follows is one T cell receptor (beta chain) and its context. Its matching antigen is unknown. V lost 5 bases to trimming and J lost 7 bases; unmatched junction nucleotides: 8. The CDR3 covers 15 residues. TCRdb redid the calling of the RT-PCR reads with MiXCR, one entry per CDR3 protein. The repertoire holds around 580,000 distinct CDR3 sequences, with approximately 12% as singletons. The data belong to a study of response to subunit inactivated influenza vaccine. Findings of the study overall: The authors proposed limited new T cell recruitment per seasonal influenza vaccination.

Sequencing was performed on PBMCs from blood, taken on the day of vaccination. The gene calls are TRBV12-3 or TRBV12-4 and TRBJ1-6; the match to TRBD1 covers 7 bases. This sequence was found in a man in his forties or fifties who received an inactivated influenza vaccine. The CDR3 DNA reads TGTGCCAGCAGTGCACTACAGGGGACAAATTCACCCCTCCACTTT. Amino acids: CASSALQGTNSPLHF.